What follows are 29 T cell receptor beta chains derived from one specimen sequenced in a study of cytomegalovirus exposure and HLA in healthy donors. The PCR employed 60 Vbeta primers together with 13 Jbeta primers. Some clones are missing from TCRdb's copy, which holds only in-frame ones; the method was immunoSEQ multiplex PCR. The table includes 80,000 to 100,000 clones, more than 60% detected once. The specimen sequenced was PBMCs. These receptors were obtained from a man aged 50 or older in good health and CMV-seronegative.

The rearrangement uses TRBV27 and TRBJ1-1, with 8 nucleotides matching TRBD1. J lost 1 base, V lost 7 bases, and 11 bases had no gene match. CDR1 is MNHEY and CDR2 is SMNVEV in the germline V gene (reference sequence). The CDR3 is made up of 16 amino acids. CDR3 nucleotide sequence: TGTGCCAGCAACTCCCACCTAGGACAGGGGAACACTGAAGCTTTCTTT. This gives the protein CASNSHLGQGNTEAFF.

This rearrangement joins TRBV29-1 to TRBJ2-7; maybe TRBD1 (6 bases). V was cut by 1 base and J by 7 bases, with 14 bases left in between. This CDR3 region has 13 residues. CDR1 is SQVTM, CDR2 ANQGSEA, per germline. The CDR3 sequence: CSVEGSGVGEQYF. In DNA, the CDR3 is TGCAGCGTTGAAGGGTCAGGGGTGGGTGAGCAGTACTTC.

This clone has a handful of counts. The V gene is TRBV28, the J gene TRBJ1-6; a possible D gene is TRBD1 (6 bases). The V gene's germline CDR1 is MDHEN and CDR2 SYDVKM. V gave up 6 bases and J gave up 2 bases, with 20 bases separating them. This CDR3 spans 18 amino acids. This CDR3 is CASRGGGLQPPYNSPLHF. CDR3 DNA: TGTGCCAGCAGAGGGGGGGGTTTACAGCCCCCCTATAATTCACCCCTCCACTTT. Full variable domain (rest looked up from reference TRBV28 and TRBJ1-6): DVKVTQSSRYLVKRTGEKVFLECVQDMDHENMFWYRQDPGLGLRLIYFSYDVKMKEKGDIPEGYSVSREKKERFSLILESASTNQTSMYLCASRGGGLQPPYNSPLHFGNGTRLTVT.

This CDR3 reads CASSLVSGEETQYF. For the CDR3, the DNA is TGTGCCAGCAGCTTAGTGTCGGGGGAGGAGACCCAGTACTTC. V is TRBV7-9 and J is TRBJ2-5, with D perhaps TRBD2 (6 bases). The CDR3 has 14 residues. Trimming took off 1 base at V and 5 bases at J, with 11 bases between the two ends. Germline V CDR1 and CDR2: SEHNR, FQNEAQ (reference sequence).

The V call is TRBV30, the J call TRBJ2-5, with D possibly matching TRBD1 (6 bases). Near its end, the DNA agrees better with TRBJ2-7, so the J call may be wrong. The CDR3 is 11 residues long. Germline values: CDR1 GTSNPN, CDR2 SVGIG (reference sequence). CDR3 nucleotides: TGTGCCTGGGAGGACAGCTACGAGCAGTACTTC. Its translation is CAWEDSYEQYF.

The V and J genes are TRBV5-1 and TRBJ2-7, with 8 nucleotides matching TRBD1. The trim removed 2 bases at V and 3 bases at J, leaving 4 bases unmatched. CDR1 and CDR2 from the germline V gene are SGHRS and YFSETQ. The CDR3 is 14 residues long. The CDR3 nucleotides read TGCGCCAGCAGCTTAGGGACAGGTTACTACGAGCAGTACTTC. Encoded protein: CASSLGTGYYEQYF.

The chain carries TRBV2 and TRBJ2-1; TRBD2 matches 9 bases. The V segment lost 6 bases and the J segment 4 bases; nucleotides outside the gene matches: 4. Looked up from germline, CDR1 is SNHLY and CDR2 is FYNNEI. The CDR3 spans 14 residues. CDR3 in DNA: TGTGCCAGCAGCGCGGGAGGGGTATACAATGAGCAGTTCTTC. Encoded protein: CASSAGGVYNEQFF. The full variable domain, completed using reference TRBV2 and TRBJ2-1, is EPEVTQTPSHQVTQMGQEVILRCVPISNHLYFYWYRQILGQKVEFLVSFYNNEISEKSEIFDDQFSVERPDGSNFTLKIRSTKLEDSAMYFCASSAGGVYNEQFFGPGTRLTVL.

DNA for the CDR3: TGTGCCACCAGCAGAGGGATAGGGGGACAGGGTCTCAATAGGGAGCAGTTCTTC. Translated: CATSRGIGGQGLNREQFF. The gene calls are TRBV15 and TRBJ2-1, with 9 bases that match TRBD1. Per germline, CDR1 LNHNV and CDR2 YYDKDF (reference sequence). Germline trimming cut 1 base from V and 10 bases from J; bases unmatched to any gene: 17. The CDR3 is 18 amino acids.

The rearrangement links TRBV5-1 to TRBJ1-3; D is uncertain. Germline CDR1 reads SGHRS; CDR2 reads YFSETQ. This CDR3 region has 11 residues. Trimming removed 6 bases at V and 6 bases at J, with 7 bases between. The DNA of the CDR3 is TGCGCCAGCAAAGGAGAAAACACCATATATTTT. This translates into CASKGENTIYF.

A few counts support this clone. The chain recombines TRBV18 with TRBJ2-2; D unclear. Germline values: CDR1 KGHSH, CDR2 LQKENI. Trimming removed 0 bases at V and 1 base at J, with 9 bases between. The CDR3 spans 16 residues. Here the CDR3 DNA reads TGTGCCAGCTCACCACCATACAGCCAGAACACCGGGGAGCTGTTTTTT. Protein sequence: CASSPPYSQNTGELFF. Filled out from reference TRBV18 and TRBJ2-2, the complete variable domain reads NAGVMQNPRHLVRRRGQEARLRCSPMKGHSHVYWYRQLPEEGLKFMVYLQKENIIDESGMPKERFSAEFPKEGPSILRIQQVVRGDSAAYFCASSPPYSQNTGELFFGEGSRLTVL.

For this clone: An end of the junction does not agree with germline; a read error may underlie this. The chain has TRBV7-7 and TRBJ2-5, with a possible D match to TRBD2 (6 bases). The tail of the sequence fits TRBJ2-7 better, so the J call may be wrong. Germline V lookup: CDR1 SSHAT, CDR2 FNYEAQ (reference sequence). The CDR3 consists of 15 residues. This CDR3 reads CASSPRPGDAYEQYF. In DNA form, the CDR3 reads TGTGCTAGCAGCCCCCGCCCGGGGGACGCCTACGAGCAGTACTTC.

This CDR3 reads CASTHREGVGTEAFF. The DNA of the CDR3 is TGTGCCAGCACCCACAGGGAGGGGGTCGGCACTGAAGCTTTCTTT. V is TRBV5-5 and J is TRBJ1-1; the D gene is possibly TRBD1 (6 bases). Germline V CDR1 and CDR2: SGHKS, YYEKEE (reference sequence). The CDR3 has 15 amino acids. V was clipped by 6 bases and J by 4 bases, with 19 bases between them.

The DNA of the CDR3 is TGTGCCAGCAGCTTAGATCGTTTTGGCAGGGGACCCTACAATGAGCAGTTCTTC. The encoded protein is CASSLDRFGRGPYNEQFF. V and J are TRBV11-3 and TRBJ2-1; D perhaps matches TRBD1 (6 bases). This CDR3 region has 18 residues. Trimming cost V 0 bases and J 2 bases, with 17 bases left between them. Per germline, CDR1 SGHNT and CDR2 YENEEA.

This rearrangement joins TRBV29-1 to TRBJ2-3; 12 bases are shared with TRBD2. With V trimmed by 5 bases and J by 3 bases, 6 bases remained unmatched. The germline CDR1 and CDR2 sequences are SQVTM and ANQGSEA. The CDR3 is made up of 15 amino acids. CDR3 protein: CSVSGLAGRTDTQYF. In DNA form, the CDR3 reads TGCAGCGTTTCTGGACTAGCGGGGAGGACAGATACGCAGTATTTT.

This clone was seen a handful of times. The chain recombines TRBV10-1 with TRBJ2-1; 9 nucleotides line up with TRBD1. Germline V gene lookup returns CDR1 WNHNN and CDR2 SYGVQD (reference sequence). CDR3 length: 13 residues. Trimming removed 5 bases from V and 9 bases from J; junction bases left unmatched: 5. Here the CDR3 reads CASSKGQGSEQFF. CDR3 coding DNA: TGCGCCAGCAGTAAAGGACAGGGGAGTGAGCAGTTCTTC.

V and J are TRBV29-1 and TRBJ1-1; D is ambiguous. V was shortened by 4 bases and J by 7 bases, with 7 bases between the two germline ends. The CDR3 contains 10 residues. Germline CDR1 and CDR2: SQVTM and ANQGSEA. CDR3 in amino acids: CSVVLFEAFF. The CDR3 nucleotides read TGCAGCGTTGTTTTATTTGAAGCTTTCTTT.

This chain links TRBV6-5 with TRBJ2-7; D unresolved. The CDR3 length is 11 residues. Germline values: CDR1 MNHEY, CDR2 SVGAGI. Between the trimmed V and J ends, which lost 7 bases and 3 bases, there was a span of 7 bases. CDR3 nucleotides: TGTGCCAGCACCCGAGGCTACGAGCAGTACTTC. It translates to CASTRGYEQYF.

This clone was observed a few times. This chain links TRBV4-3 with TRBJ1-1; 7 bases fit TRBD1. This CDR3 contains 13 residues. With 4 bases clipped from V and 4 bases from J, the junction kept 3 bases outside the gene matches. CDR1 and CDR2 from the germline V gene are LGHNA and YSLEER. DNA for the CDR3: TGCGCCAGCAGCCGAGGGACAGCCACTGAAGCTTTCTTT. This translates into CASSRGTATEAFF.

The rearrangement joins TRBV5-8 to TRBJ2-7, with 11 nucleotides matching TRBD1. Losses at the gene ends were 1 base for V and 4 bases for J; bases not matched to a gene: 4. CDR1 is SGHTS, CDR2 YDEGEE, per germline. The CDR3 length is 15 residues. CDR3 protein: CASSLYGTGGYEQYF. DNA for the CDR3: TGTGCCAGCAGCTTGTACGGGACAGGGGGGTACGAGCAGTACTTC.

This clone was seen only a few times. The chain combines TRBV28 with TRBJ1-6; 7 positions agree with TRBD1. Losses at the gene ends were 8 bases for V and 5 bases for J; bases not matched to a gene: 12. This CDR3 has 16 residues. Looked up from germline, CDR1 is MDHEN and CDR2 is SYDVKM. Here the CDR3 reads CASGNVGTVNNSPLHF. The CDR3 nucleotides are TGTGCCAGCGGGAACGTAGGGACAGTGAATAATTCACCCCTCCACTTT.

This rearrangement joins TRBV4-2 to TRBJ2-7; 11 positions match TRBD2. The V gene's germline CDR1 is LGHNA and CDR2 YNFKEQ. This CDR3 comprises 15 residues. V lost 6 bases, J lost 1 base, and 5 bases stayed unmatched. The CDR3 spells CASSQTSGVSYEQYF. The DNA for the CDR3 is TGTGCCAGCAGTCAGACTAGCGGGGTGTCCTACGAGCAGTACTTC.

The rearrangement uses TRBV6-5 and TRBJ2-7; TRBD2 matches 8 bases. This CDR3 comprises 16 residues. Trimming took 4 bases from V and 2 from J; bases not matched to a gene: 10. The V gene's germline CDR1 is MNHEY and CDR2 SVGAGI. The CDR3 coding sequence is TGTGCCAGCAGTTCTCTAGCGGGCGGGGGAGCCTACGAGCAGTACTTC. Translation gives CASSSLAGGGAYEQYF.

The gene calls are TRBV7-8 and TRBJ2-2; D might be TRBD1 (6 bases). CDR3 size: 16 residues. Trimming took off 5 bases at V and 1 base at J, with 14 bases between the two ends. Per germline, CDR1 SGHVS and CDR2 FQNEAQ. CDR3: CASSLLSTGNTGELFF. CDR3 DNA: TGTGCCAGCAGCCTCCTATCGACAGGGAACACCGGGGAGCTGTTTTTT.

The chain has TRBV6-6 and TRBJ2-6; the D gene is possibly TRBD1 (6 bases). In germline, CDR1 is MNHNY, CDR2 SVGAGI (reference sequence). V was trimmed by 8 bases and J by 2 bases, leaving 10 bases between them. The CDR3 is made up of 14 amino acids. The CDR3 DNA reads TGTGCCAGCTCTTACAGGGCTGGGGCCAACGTCCTGACTTTC. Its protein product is CASSYRAGANVLTF.

CDR3 sequence: CASSLGRGLAGNTIYF. CDR3 DNA sequence: TGTGCCAGCAGCCTGGGGAGGGGTCTTGCTGGAAACACCATATATTTT. The chain links TRBV5-8 to TRBJ1-3; maybe TRBD1 (5 bases). In germline, CDR1 is SGHTS, CDR2 YDEGEE. The CDR3 has 16 amino acids. V gave up 4 bases and J gave up 2 bases, with 16 bases separating them. Variable domain in full (rest from reference TRBV5-8 and TRBJ1-3): EAGVTQSPTHLIKTRGQQATLRCSPISGHTSVYWYQQALGLGLQFLLWYDEGEERNRGNFPPRFSGRQFPNYSSELNVNALELEDSALYLCASSLGRGLAGNTIYFGEGSWLTVV.

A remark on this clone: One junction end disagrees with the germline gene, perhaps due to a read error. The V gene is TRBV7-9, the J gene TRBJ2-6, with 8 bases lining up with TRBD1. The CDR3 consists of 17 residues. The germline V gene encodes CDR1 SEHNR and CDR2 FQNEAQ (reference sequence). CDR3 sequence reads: CSSSFPLTGDGANVLTF. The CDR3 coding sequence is TGTTCCAGCAGCTTCCCCTTGACAGGGGATGGGGCCAACGTCCTGACTTTC. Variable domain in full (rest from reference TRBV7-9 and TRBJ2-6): DTGVSQNPRHKITKRGQNVTFRCDPISEHNRLYWYRQTLGQGPEFLTYFQNEAQLEKSRLLSDRFSAERPKGSFSTLEIQRTEQGDSAMYLCSSSFPLTGDGANVLTFGAGSRLTVL.

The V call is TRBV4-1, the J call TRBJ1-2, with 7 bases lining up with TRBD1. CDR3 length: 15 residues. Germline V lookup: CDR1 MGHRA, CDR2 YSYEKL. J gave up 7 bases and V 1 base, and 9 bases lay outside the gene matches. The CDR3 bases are TGCGCCAGCAGCCAAGCCGACAGGGTACTATTTGGCTACACCTTC. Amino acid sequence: CASSQADRVLFGYTF.

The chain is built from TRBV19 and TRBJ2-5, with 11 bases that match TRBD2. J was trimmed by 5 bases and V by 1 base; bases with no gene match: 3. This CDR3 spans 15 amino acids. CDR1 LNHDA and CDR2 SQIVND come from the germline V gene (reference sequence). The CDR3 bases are TGTGCCAGTAGTATAGTTAGCGGGGGGGCGGAGACCCAGTACTTC. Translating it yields CASSIVSGGAETQYF.

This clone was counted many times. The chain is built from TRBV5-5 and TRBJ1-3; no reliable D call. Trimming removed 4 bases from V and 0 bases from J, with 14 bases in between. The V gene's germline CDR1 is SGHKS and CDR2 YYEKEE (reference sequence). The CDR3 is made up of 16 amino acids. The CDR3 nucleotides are TGTGCCAGCAGCCGAGACACTTTCAGCTCTGGAAACACCATATATTTT. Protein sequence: CASSRDTFSSGNTIYF.